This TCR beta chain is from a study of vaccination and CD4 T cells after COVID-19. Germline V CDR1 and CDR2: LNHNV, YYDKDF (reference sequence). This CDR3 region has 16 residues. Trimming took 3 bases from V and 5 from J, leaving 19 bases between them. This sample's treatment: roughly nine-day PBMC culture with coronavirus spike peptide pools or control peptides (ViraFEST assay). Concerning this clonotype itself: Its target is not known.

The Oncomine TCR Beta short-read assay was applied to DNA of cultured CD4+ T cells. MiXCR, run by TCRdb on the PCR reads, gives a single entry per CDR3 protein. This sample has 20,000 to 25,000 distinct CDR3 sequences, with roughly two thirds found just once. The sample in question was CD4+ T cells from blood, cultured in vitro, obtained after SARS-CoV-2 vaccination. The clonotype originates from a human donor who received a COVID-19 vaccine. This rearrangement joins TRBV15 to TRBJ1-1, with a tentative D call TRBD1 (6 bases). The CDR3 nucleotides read TGTGCCACCAGCAGGTCAAGAACAGGGACGAGGACTGAAGCTTTCTTT. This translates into CATSRSRTGTRTEAFF.